This T cell receptor beta chain was captured by sequencing in a study of CD8+ T cells in alopecia areata. Study-wide background: Among treated patients, oral tofacitinib was administered at 5 to 10 mg twice daily. Once tofacitinib had been taken for 6 to 18 months, 6 months off drug followed.

On this clone: Its antigen remains unidentified.

Researchers took lesional scalp punch biopsies and peripheral blood from people who were alopecia areata patients. Study outcomes and limitations: Scalp specimens additionally yield sequences from normal skin's resident alphabeta T cells. Clonality exceeded that of normal scalp in lesional scalp, most notably in alopecia totalis/universalis.

The sequencing template was cDNA reverse transcribed from extracted RNA. Libraries were prepared by immunoSEQ multiplex PCR; TCRdb keeps only in-frame clonotypes and omits some of them. This table holds approximately 13,000 clones, around 60% found once. The V and J ends lost 6 bases and 4 bases, in that order; junction bases with no gene match: 5. The CDR3 totals 13 residues. CDR1 and CDR2 from the germline V gene are SGDLS and YYNGEE. Sequenced sample: skin. This receptor was taken from a human donor with alopecia areata. This chain joins TRBV9 and TRBJ2-3; 7 positions match TRBD2. The CDR3 sequence: CASTIGGSDTQYF. In DNA form, the CDR3 reads TGTGCCAGCACCATCGGGGGGTCAGATACGCAGTATTTT. The whole variable domain, remainder taken from reference TRBV9 and TRBJ2-3, is DSGVTQTPKHLITATGQRVTLRCSPRSGDLSVYWYQQSLDQGLQFLIQYYNGEERAKGNILERFSAQQFPDLHSELNLSSLELGDSALYFCASTIGGSDTQYFGPGTRLTVL.